This T cell receptor (beta chain) originates from a study of cytomegalovirus exposure and HLA in healthy donors. Study details: The roughly 670 first-cohort repertoires and the 95 to 150 validation repertoires shared the same platform, a later analysis reported. Study findings and constraints: According to a later analysis, TCR clusters from the first cohort tended to co-occur in the approximately 130 validation repertoires. Rare TCR sequences dominated, though some public TCRs recurred in many donors. Accounts indicate the classifier identified cytomegalovirus status with strong specificity and sensitivity.

Remarks on this clone: Its antigen is as yet unknown.

With 5 bases clipped from V and 0 bases from J, the junction kept 5 bases outside the gene matches. CDR3 length: 16 amino acids. CDR1 MDHEN and CDR2 SYDVKM come from the germline V gene. Sequencing used immunoSEQ multiplex PCR; TCRdb keeps in-frame clones, though not all of them. The sample gives roughly 330,000 clones, about 85% of which show up once; about 1% is in the top ten. Material for sequencing was PBMCs. This chain uses TRBV28 with TRBJ2-7, with TRBD2 matching 12 bases. The TCR sequence derives from a woman aged 25 to 45 in good health and CMV-seropositive. The CDR3 region is CASSPWTSGTSYEQYF. The CDR3 DNA sequence: TGTGCCAGCAGTCCCTGGACTAGCGGGACCTCCTACGAGCAGTACTTC.